This paragraph covers one TCR beta chain sequence. Its antigen is currently unknown. The source of the sample is a study of identical twins. Study-wide results and limits: Fewer insertions marked abundant cord blood beta clonotypes; young adult naive trended weakly, memory not at all. For zero-insertion analyses, partial confounding could come from invariant MAIT and iNKT cells.

Healthy Caucasians alone served as donors. A universal primer site was created by template switching, with the cDNA bearing unique molecular identifiers. MiXCR was run by TCRdb on the 5' RACE reads, yielding one entry per CDR3 protein. The table shows about 720,000 distinct CDR3 sequences, with under 9% occurring only once. These data also featured in a second study, about yellow fever vaccine responses in identical twins.

This receptor was taken from a woman under 30 in good health. Input material: PBMCs.

The CDR3 DNA reads TGTGCCACCAGTGACCCCGACAAACGCGAGCAGTACTTC. This sequence encodes CATSDPDKREQYF. The chain employs TRBV24-1 and TRBJ2-7, with D unclear. The germline V and J ends were trimmed by 4 bases and 6 bases, with 12 bases remaining between them. The CDR3 spans 13 residues. Looked up from germline, CDR1 is KGHDR and CDR2 is SFDVKD.